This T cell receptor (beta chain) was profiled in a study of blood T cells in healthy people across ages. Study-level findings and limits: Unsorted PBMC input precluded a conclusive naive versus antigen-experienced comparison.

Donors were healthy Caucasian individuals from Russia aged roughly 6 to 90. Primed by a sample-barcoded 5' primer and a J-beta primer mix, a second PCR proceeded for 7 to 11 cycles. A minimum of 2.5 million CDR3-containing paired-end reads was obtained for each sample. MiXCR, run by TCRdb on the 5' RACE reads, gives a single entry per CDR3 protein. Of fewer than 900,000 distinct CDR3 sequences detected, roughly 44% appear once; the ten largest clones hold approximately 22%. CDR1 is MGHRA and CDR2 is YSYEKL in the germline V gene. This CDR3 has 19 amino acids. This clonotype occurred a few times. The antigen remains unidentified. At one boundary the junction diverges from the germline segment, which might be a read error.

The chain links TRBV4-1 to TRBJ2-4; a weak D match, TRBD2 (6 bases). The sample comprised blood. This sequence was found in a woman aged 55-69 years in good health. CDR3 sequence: CASSQDPSVHLLAKSIQYF. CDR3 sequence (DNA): TGCGCCAGCAGCCAAGACCCTAGCGTCCACCTTCTAGCCAAAAGCATTCAGTACTTC.